This TCR beta chain is drawn from a study of control samples from healthy donors and cancer patients. CDR1 SGHTA and CDR2 FQGTGA come from the germline V gene. This CDR3 comprises 13 residues. V lost 2 bases and J lost 4, with 5 bases in between. The method was immunoSEQ multiplex PCR; TCRdb's version includes in-frame clones alone and lacks a portion of them. The sample lists roughly 90,000 clones, approximately 93% occurring once. The TCR originated in a woman aged 30 to 39 in good health. The chain combines TRBV7-3 with TRBJ2-2; no clear D. The specimen was blood. CDR3 in amino acids: CASSLLPTGELFF. The CDR3 DNA sequence: TGTGCCAGCAGCTTACTACCCACCGGGGAGCTGTTTTTT. Complete variable domain (other parts from reference TRBV7-3 and TRBJ2-2): GAGVSQTPSNKVTEKGKYVELRCDPISGHTALYWYRQSLGQGPEFLIYFQGTGAADDSGLPNDRFFAVRPEGSVSTLKIQRTERGDSAVYLCASSLLPTGELFFGEGSRLTVL.